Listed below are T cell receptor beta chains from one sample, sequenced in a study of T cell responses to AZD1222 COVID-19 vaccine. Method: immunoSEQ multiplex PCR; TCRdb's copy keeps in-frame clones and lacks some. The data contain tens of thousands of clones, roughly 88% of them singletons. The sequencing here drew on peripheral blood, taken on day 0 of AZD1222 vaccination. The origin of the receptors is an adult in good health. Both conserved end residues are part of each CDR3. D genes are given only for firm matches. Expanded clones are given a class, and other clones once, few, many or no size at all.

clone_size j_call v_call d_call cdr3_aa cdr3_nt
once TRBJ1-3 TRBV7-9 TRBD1 CASSRGTGTGNTIYF TGTGCCAGCAGCCGAGGGACAGGGACTGGAAACACCATATATTTT
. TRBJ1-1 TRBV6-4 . CASIKTGQNTEAFF TGTGCCAGCATCAAAACGGGACAGAACACTGAAGCTTTCTTT
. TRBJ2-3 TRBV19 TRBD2 CASSSSGRATDTQYF TGTGCCAGTAGTTCTAGCGGCCGAGCAACAGATACGCAGTATTTT
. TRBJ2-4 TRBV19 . CASSILDIQYF TGTGCCAGTAGTATTCTGGACATTCAGTACTTC
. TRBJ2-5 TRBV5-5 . CASSLVVTQETQYF TGTGCCAGCAGCTTAGTAGTAACTCAAGAGACCCAGTACTTC
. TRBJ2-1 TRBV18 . CASSPPTRIQYNEQFF TGTGCCAGCTCACCACCGACGCGGATCCAGTACAATGAGCAGTTCTTC
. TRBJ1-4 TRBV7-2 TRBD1 CASSHGTGYEKLFF TGTGCCAGCAGCCATGGGACAGGGTATGAAAAACTGTTTTTT
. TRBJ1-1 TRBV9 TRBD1 CASSARQGSGTEAFF TGTGCCAGCAGCGCACGACAGGGGTCGGGCACTGAAGCTTTCTTT
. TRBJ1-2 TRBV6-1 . CASSGSGILANYGYTF TGTGCCAGCAGTGGATCCGGGATACTAGCTAACTATGGCTACACCTTC
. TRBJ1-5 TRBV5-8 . CASSSRIKGQPQHF TGTGCCAGCAGCTCCCGAATCAAAGGGCAGCCCCAGCATTTT
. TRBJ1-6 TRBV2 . CASSELTQNSPLHF TGTGCCAGCAGTGAGCTGACCCAGAATTCACCCCTCCACTTT
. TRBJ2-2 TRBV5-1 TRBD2 CASSPPSGENTGELFF TGCGCCAGCAGCCCACCCAGCGGGGAGAACACCGGGGAGCTGTTTTTT
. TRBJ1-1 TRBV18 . CASSSREGTEAFF TGTGCCAGCTCCTCTCGGGAGGGCACTGAAGCTTTCTTT
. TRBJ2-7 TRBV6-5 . CASSRPGAVNEQYF TGTGCCAGCTCCCGCCCCGGGGCAGTAAACGAGCAGTACTTC
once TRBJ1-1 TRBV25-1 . CASSPTGNTEAFF TGTGCCAGCAGTCCCACAGGGAACACTGAAGCTTTCTTT
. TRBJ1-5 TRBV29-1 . CSVEERGGQPQHF TGCAGCGTTGAGGAGAGGGGAGGTCAGCCCCAGCATTTT
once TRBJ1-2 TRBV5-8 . CASSLDVGGYTF TGTGCCAGCAGCTTGGATGTGGGAGGCTACACCTTC
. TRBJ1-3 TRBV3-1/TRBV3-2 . CASSQHAATGNTIYF TGTGCCAGCAGCCAGCACGCGGCTACTGGAAACACCATATATTTT
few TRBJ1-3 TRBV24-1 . CATSDSRGSGNTIYF TGTGCCACCAGTGATTCAAGGGGCTCTGGAAACACCATATATTTT
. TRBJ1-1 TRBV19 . CASSTLRRGPEAFF TGTGCCAGTAGTACTCTTAGACGGGGACCTGAAGCTTTCTTT
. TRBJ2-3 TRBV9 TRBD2 CASSVAGGGFGDTQYF TGTGCCAGCAGCGTAGCCGGCGGGGGGTTTGGAGATACGCAGTATTTT
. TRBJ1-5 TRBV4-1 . CASSHVIRGRKNQPQHF TGCGCCAGCAGCCATGTAATACGCGGAAGGAAGAATCAGCCCCAGCATTTT
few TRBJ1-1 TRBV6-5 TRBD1 CASRSDRGTAFF TGTGCCAGCAGATCGGACAGGGGGACAGCTTTCTTT